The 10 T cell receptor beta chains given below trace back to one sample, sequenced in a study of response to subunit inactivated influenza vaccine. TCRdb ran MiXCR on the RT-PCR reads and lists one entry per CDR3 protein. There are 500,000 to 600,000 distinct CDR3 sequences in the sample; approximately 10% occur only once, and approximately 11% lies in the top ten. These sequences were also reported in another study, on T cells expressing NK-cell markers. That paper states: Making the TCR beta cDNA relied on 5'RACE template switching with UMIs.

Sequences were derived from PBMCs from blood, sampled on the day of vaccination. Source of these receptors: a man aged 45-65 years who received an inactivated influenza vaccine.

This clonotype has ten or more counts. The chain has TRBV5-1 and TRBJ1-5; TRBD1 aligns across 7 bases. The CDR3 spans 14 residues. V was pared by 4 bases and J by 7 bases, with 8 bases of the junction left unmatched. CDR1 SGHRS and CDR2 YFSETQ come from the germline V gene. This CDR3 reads CASSQGGDGQPQHF. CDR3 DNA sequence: TGCGCCAGCAGCCAAGGGGGCGACGGACAGCCCCAGCATTTT. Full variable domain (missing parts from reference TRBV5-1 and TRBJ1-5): KAGVTQTPRYLIKTRGQQVTLSCSPISGHRSVSWYQQTPGQGLQFLFEYFSETQRNKGNFPGRFSGRQFSNSRSEMNVSTLELGDSALYLCASSQGGDGQPQHFGDGTRLSIL.

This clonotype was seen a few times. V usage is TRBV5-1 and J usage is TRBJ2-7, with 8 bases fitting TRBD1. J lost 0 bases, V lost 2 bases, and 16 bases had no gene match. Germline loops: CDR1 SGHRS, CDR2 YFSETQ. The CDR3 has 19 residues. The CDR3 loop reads CASSLSFRAGGSLSYEQYF. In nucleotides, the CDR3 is TGCGCCAGCAGCTTATCCTTTCGTGCAGGGGGCAGTCTCTCCTACGAGCAGTACTTC.

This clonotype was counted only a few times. The CDR3 DNA reads as TGTGCCAGCAGCCAACTCGGCAGGGACACTGAAGCTTTCTTT. As protein: CASSQLGRDTEAFF. The genes are TRBV3-1 and TRBJ1-1; weak D call: TRBD1 (5 bases). From germline, CDR1 is LGHDT and CDR2 YNNKEL (reference sequence). There are 14 residues in the CDR3. V lost 2 bases and J 3 bases, leaving 10 bases between the germline ends.

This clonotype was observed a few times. In DNA form, the CDR3 reads TGTGCCAGCAGCCACACACCACGGGGGGCCACCTACAATGAGCAGTTCTTC. Residues: CASSHTPRGATYNEQFF. The rearrangement links TRBV7-8 to TRBJ2-1, with D perhaps TRBD2 (7 bases). The CDR3 runs 17 residues. Trimming pared 5 bases from V and 2 bases from J, leaving 19 bases between. From germline, CDR1 is SGHVS and CDR2 FQNEAQ.

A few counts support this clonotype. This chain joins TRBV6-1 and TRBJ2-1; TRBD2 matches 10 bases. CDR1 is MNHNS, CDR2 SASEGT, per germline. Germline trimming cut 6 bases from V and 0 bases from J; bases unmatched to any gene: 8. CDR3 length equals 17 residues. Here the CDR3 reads CASRRTSGTSSYNEQFF. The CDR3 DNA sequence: TGTGCCAGCAGACGGACTAGCGGAACGAGCTCCTACAATGAGCAGTTCTTC.

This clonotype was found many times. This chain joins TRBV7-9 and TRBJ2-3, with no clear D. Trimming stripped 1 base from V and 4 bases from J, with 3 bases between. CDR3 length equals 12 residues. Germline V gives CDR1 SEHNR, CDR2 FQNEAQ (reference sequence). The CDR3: CASSLVPDTQYF. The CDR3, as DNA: TGTGCCAGCAGCTTAGTCCCAGATACGCAGTATTTT.

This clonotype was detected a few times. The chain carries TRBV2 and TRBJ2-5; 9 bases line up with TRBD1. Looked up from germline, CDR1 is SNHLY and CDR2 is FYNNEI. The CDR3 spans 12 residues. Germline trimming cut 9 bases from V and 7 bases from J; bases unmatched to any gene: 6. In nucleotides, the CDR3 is TGTGCCAGTGTGACAGGGGGATTGACCCAGTACTTC. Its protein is CASVTGGLTQYF.

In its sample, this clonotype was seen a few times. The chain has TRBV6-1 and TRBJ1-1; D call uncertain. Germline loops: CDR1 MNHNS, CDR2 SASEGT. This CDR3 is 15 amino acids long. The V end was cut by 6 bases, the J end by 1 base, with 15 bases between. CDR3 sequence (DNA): TGTGCCAGCAGCAGCTCGGGGTCGTGGAACACTGAAGCTTTCTTT. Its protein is CASSSSGSWNTEAFF.

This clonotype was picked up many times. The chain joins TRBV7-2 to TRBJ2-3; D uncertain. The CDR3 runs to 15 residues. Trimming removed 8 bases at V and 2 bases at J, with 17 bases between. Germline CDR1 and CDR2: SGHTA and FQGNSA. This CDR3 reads CASVLLGHSTDTQYF. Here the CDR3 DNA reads TGTGCCAGCGTACTTCTAGGTCATTCCACAGATACGCAGTATTTT.

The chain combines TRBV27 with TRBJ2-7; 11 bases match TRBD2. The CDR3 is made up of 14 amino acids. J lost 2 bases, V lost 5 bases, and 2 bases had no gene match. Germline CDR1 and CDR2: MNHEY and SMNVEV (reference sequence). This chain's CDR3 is CASSRGLAAYEQYF. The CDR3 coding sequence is TGTGCCAGCAGTCGGGGACTAGCGGCCTACGAGCAGTACTTC.